Described below is a single T cell receptor beta chain sequence and its context. This clonotype appeared many times. Its antigen is unknown. No clone much larger than this one lies a single base away; base qualities are absent. Library preparation was by RT-PCR. Instrument used: NextSeq 550. TCRdb trimmed the raw reads at Q25, called clones with MiXCR and kept productive beta chains. Every CDR3 protein is listed once, alongside the most common genes and DNA of its rows. The sample table holds 800,000 to 1,000,000 distinct CDR3 sequences, of which approximately 19% were seen once. Of the sample, approximately 5.9% falls within the top ten clones. The data were taken from a study of patients and donors after allogeneic stem cell transplantation (dated by TCRdb to the early 2020s). The sample was blood, either unsorted or a sorted T cell fraction (not recorded which). The source of this sequence is a human donor who was either an allogeneic HSCT recipient or a stem cell or donor lymphocyte infusion donor (not recorded which). It is not recorded whose cells these are; they may come from a transplant donor.

The DNA sequence follows: TGTGCCAGCAGCCTAGCGGGGGGCCACTCCTACGAGCAGTACTTC. This sequence encodes CASSLAGGHSYEQYF. The sequence links TRBV12-3 or TRBV12-4 to TRBJ2-7; TRBD2 fits 11 bases in the junction. The CDR3, from cysteine to phenylalanine, totals 15 residues. Only the CDR3 DNA stays, 45 bases, in frame from base 1. Unmatched junction bases come to 4, with V trimmed by 6 bases and J by 0 bases.